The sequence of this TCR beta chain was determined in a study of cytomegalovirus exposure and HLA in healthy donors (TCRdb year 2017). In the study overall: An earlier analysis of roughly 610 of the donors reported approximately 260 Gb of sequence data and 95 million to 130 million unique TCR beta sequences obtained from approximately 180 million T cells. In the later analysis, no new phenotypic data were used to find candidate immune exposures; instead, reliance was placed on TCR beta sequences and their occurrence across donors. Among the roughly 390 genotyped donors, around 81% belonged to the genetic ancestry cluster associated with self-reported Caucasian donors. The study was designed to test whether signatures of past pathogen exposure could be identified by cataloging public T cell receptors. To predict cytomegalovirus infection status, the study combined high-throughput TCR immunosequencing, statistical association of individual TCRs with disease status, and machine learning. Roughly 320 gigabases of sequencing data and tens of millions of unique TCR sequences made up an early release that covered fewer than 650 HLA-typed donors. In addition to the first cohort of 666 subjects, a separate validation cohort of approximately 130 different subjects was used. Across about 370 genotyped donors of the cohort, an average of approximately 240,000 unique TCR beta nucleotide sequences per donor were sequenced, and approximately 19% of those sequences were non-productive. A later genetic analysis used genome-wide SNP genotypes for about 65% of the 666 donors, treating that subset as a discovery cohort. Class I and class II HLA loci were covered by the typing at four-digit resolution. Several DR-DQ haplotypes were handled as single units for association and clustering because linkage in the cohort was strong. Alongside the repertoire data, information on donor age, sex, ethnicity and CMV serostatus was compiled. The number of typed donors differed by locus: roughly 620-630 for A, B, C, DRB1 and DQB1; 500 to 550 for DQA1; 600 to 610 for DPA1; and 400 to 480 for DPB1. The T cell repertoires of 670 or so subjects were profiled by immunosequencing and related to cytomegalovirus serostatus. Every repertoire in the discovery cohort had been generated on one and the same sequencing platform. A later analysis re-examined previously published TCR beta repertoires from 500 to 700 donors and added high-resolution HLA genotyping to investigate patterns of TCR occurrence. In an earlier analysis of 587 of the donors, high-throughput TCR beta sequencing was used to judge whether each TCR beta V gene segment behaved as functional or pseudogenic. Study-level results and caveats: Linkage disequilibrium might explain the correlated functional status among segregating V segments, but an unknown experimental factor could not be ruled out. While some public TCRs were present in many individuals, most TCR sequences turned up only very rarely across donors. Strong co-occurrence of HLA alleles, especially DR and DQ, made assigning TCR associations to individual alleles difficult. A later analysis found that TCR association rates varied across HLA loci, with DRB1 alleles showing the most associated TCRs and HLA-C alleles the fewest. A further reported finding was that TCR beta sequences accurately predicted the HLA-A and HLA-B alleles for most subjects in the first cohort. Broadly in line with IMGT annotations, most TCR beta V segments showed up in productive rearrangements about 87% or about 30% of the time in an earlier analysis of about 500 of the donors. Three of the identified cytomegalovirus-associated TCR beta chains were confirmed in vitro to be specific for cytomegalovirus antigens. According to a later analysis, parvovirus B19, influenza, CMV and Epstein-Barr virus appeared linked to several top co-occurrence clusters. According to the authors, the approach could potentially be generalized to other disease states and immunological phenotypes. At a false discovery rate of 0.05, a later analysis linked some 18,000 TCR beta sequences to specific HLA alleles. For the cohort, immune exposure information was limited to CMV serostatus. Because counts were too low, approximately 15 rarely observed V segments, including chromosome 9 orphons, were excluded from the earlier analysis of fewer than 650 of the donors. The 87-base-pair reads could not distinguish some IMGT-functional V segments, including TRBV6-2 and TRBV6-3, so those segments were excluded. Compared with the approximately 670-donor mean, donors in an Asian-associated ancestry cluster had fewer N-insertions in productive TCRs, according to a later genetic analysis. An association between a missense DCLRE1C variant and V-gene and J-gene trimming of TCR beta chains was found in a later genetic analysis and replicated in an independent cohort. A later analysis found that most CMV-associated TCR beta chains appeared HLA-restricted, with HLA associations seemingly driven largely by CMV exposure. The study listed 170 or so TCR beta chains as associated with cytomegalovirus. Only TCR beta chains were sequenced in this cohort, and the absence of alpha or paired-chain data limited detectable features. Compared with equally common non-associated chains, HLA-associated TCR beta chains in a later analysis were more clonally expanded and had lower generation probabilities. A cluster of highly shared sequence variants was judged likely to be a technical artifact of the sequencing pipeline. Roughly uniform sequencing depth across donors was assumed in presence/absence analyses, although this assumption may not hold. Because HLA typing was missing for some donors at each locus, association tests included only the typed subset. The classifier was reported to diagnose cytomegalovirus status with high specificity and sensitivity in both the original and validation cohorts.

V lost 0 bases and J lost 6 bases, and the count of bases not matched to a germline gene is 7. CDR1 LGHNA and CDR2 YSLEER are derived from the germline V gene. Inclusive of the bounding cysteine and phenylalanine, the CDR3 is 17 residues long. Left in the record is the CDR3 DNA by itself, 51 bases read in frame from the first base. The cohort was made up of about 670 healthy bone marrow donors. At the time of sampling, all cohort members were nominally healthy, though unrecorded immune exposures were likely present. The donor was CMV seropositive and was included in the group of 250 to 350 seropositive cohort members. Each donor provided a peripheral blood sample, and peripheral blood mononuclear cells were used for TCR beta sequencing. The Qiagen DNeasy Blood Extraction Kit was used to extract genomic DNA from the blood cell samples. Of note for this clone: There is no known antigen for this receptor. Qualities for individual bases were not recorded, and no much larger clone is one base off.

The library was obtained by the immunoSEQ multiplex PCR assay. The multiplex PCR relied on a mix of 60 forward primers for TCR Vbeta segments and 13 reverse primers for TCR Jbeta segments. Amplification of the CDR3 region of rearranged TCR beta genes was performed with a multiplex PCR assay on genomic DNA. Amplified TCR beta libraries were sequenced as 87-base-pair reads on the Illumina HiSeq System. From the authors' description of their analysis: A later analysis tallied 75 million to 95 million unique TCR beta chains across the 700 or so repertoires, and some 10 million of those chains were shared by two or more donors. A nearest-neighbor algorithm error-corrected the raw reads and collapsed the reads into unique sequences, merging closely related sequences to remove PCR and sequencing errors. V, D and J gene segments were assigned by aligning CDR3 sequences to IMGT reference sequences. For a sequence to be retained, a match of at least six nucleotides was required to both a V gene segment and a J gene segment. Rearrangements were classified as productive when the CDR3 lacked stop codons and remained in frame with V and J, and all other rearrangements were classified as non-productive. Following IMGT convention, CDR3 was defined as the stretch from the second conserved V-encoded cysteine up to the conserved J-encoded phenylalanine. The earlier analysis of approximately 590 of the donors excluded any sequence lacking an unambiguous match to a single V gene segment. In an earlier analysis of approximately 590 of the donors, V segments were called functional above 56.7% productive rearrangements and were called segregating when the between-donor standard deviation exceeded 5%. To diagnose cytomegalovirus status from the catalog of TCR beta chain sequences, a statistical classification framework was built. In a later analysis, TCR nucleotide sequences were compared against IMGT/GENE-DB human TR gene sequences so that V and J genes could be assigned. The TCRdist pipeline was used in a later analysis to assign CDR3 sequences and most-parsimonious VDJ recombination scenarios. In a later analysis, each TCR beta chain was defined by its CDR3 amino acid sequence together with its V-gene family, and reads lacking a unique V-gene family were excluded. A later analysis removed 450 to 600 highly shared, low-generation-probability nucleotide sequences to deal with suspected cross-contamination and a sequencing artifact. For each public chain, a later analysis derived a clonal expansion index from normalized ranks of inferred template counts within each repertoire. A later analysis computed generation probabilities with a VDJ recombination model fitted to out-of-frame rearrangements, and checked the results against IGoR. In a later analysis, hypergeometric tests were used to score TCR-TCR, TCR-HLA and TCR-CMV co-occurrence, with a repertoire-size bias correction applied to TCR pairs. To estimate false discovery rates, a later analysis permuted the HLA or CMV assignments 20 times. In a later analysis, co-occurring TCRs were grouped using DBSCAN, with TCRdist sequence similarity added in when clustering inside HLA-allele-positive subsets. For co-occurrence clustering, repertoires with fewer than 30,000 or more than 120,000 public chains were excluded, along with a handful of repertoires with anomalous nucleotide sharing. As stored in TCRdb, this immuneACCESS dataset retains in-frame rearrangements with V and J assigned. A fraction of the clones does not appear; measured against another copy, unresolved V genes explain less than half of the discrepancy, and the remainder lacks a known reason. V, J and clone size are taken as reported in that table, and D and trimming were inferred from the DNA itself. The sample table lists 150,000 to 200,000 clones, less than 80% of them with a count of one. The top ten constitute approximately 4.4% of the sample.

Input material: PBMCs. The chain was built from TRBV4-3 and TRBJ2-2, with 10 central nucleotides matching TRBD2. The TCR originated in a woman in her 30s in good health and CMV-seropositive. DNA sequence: TGCGCCAGCAGCCAAGATTTAGTAGCGGGGGGCTCCGGGGAGCTGTTTTTT. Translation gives CASSQDLVAGGSGELFF.